This is a list of T cell receptor beta chains from one sample in a study of blood T cell repertoires in COVID-19. Some clones are missing from TCRdb's copy, which holds only in-frame ones; the method was immunoSEQ multiplex PCR. The sample holds around 310,000 clones, roughly nine tenths seen once. What was sequenced was PBMCs or T cells enriched from blood (not recorded which). These receptors all come from a young woman who had recovered from COVID-19. Each CDR3 is given with its conserved first and last residue. Each record gives: J gene, clone size, D gene, V gene, CDR3 protein, CDR3 DNA. D genes are given only for firm matches. Some rows have no size entry. The others give once, few or many, or a class for an expanded clone.

j_gene: TRBJ1-2
abundance: .
d_gene: .
v_gene: TRBV19
CDR3aa: CASSSYDSYGYTF
CDR3nt: TGTGCCAGTAGTTCCTATGACAGCTATGGCTACACCTTC

j_gene: TRBJ2-3
abundance: .
d_gene: .
v_gene: TRBV5-1
CDR3aa: CASKILPPGGASTDTQYF
CDR3nt: TGCGCCAGCAAGATTTTGCCTCCCGGCGGGGCGAGCACAGATACGCAGTATTTT

j_gene: TRBJ1-4
abundance: .
d_gene: .
v_gene: TRBV18
CDR3aa: CASSPPFGQLHEKLFF
CDR3nt: TGTGCCAGCTCACCACCTTTCGGACAGCTACATGAAAAACTGTTTTTT

j_gene: TRBJ1-2
abundance: .
d_gene: TRBD1
v_gene: TRBV4-3
CDR3aa: CASSYDRGLSYGYTF
CDR3nt: TGCGCCAGCAGCTACGACAGGGGATTATCCTATGGCTACACCTTC

j_gene: TRBJ1-4
abundance: .
d_gene: TRBD1
v_gene: TRBV7-9
CDR3aa: CASSQSPGQGSTNEKLFF
CDR3nt: TGTGCCAGCAGCCAGAGTCCCGGACAGGGATCAACTAATGAAAAACTGTTTTTT

j_gene: TRBJ1-5
abundance: once
d_gene: .
v_gene: TRBV6-5
CDR3aa: CASSYSSGSNQPQHF
CDR3nt: TGTGCCAGCAGTTACTCATCAGGTAGCAATCAGCCCCAGCATTTT

j_gene: TRBJ1-6
abundance: .
d_gene: .
v_gene: TRBV6-5
CDR3aa: CASSYRPGRSDSPLHF
CDR3nt: TGTGCCAGCAGTTACCGGCCAGGGAGGTCGGATTCACCCCTCCACTTT

j_gene: TRBJ1-1
abundance: .
d_gene: .
v_gene: TRBV27
CDR3aa: CASSRPGPNTEAFF
CDR3nt: TGTGCCAGCAGTAGACCAGGGCCAAACACTGAAGCTTTCTTT

j_gene: TRBJ1-5
abundance: few
d_gene: .
v_gene: TRBV15
CDR3aa: CATRRERAGQVNQPQHF
CDR3nt: TGTGCCACCAGGAGAGAACGCGCTGGCCAGGTAAATCAGCCCCAGCATTTT

j_gene: TRBJ2-7
abundance: .
d_gene: TRBD2
v_gene: TRBV4-1
CDR3aa: CASSQDEVAGEGEQYF
CDR3nt: TGCGCCAGCAGCCAAGATGAGGTAGCGGGAGAAGGCGAGCAGTACTTC

j_gene: TRBJ2-1
abundance: .
d_gene: TRBD2
v_gene: TRBV7-2
CDR3aa: CASSQTSATYNEQFF
CDR3nt: TGTGCCAGCAGCCAAACTAGCGCGACCTACAATGAGCAGTTCTTC

j_gene: TRBJ1-4
abundance: .
d_gene: .
v_gene: TRBV9
CDR3aa: CASSVGQYNEKLFF
CDR3nt: TGTGCCAGCAGCGTAGGCCAGTATAATGAAAAACTGTTTTTT

j_gene: TRBJ2-1
abundance: .
d_gene: .
v_gene: TRBV4-1
CDR3aa: CASSPWERVYNEQFF
CDR3nt: TGCGCCAGCAGCCCCTGGGAGCGGGTCTACAATGAGCAGTTCTTC

j_gene: TRBJ2-7
abundance: .
d_gene: TRBD1
v_gene: TRBV15
CDR3aa: CATSTGQGVHEQYF
CDR3nt: TGTGCCACCAGCACGGGACAGGGGGTCCACGAGCAGTACTTC

j_gene: TRBJ2-1
abundance: .
d_gene: .
v_gene: TRBV7-2
CDR3aa: CASSLVGSGEQFF
CDR3nt: TGTGCCAGCAGCTTAGTCGGGAGCGGAGAGCAGTTCTTC

j_gene: TRBJ2-1
abundance: .
d_gene: TRBD2
v_gene: TRBV27
CDR3aa: CASSALTSVTYNEQFF
CDR3nt: TGTGCCAGCAGTGCCCTAACTAGCGTAACCTACAATGAGCAGTTCTTC

j_gene: TRBJ2-5
abundance: .
d_gene: TRBD2
v_gene: TRBV5-5
CDR3aa: CASSLATSGEVWAQYF
CDR3nt: TGTGCCAGCAGCTTGGCGACTAGCGGGGAAGTTTGGGCCCAGTACTTC

j_gene: TRBJ1-2
abundance: .
d_gene: .
v_gene: TRBV11-2
CDR3aa: CASSLDSGRYTF
CDR3nt: TGTGCCAGCAGCTTAGACAGTGGCCGCTACACCTTC

j_gene: TRBJ1-5
abundance: .
d_gene: TRBD1
v_gene: TRBV6-6
CDR3aa: CASRDREGYQPQHF
CDR3nt: TGTGCCAGCCGAGACAGGGAAGGGTATCAGCCCCAGCATTTT

j_gene: TRBJ2-7
abundance: .
d_gene: .
v_gene: TRBV9
CDR3aa: CASSVAPFEHYEQYF
CDR3nt: TGTGCCAGCAGCGTAGCTCCCTTTGAACATTACGAGCAGTACTTC

j_gene: TRBJ2-1
abundance: .
d_gene: TRBD1
v_gene: TRBV7-9
CDR3aa: CASSRTTGANEQFF
CDR3nt: TGTGCCAGCAGCCGAACGACAGGGGCCAATGAGCAGTTCTTC

j_gene: TRBJ1-2
abundance: once
d_gene: .
v_gene: TRBV19
CDR3aa: CASSILIGNYGYTF
CDR3nt: TGTGCCAGTAGTATTTTAATCGGGAACTATGGCTACACCTTC

j_gene: TRBJ1-2
abundance: .
d_gene: .
v_gene: TRBV25-1
CDR3aa: CASREQESYGYTF
CDR3nt: TGTGCCAGCCGTGAACAGGAAAGCTATGGCTACACCTTC

j_gene: TRBJ1-3
abundance: few
d_gene: TRBD1
v_gene: TRBV27
CDR3aa: CASSPSGGGGNTIYF
CDR3nt: TGTGCCAGCAGTCCATCAGGGGGAGGTGGAAACACCATATATTTT

j_gene: TRBJ1-2
abundance: .
d_gene: TRBD1
v_gene: TRBV13
CDR3aa: CASSSGQTNYGYTF
CDR3nt: TGTGCCAGCAGCTCGGGACAGACCAACTATGGCTACACCTTC

j_gene: TRBJ2-2
abundance: .
d_gene: .
v_gene: TRBV4-3
CDR3aa: CASSQESGGELFF
CDR3nt: TGCGCCAGCAGCCAAGAATCGGGCGGGGAGCTGTTTTTT

j_gene: TRBJ1-1
abundance: .
d_gene: TRBD1
v_gene: TRBV5-1
CDR3aa: CASSLGTGGQNTEAFF
CDR3nt: TGCGCCAGCAGCTTGGGGACAGGGGGCCAGAACACTGAAGCTTTCTTT

j_gene: TRBJ2-7
abundance: .
d_gene: .
v_gene: TRBV5-1
CDR3aa: CASSSTFDRGSAEQYF
CDR3nt: TGCGCCAGCAGCTCAACCTTCGATCGGGGATCGGCCGAGCAGTACTTC

j_gene: TRBJ2-3
abundance: few
d_gene: .
v_gene: TRBV6-5
CDR3aa: CASGGGGVGSDTQYF
CDR3nt: TGTGCCAGTGGAGGGGGGGGAGTCGGTTCAGATACGCAGTATTTT

j_gene: TRBJ1-1
abundance: .
d_gene: .
v_gene: TRBV11-3
CDR3aa: CASSRSGTTEAFF
CDR3nt: TGTGCCAGCAGCCGTTCAGGTACCACTGAAGCTTTCTTT

j_gene: TRBJ2-2
abundance: .
d_gene: TRBD2
v_gene: TRBV6-5
CDR3aa: CASSYKAGVGTGELFF
CDR3nt: TGTGCCAGCAGTTACAAAGCGGGAGTGGGGACCGGGGAGCTGTTTTTT

j_gene: TRBJ1-5
abundance: .
d_gene: TRBD1
v_gene: TRBV18
CDR3aa: CASSPTGQINQPQHF
CDR3nt: TGTGCCAGCTCACCAACGGGACAGATCAATCAGCCCCAGCATTTT

j_gene: TRBJ1-5
abundance: .
d_gene: TRBD1
v_gene: TRBV11-2
CDR3aa: CASSLGTGFQPQHF
CDR3nt: TGTGCCAGCAGCTTAGGGACAGGGTTTCAGCCCCAGCATTTT

j_gene: TRBJ1-6
abundance: few
d_gene: TRBD1
v_gene: TRBV15
CDR3aa: CATSGDREKSPLHF
CDR3nt: TGTGCCACCAGCGGCGACAGGGAGAAATCACCCCTCCACTTT

j_gene: TRBJ1-1
abundance: .
d_gene: .
v_gene: TRBV7-2
CDR3aa: CASSLVWSEAFF
CDR3nt: TGTGCCAGCAGCTTAGTGTGGAGTGAAGCTTTCTTT

j_gene: TRBJ2-7
abundance: .
d_gene: TRBD1
v_gene: TRBV28
CDR3aa: CASWHRGSYEQYF
CDR3nt: TGTGCCAGCTGGCACAGGGGTTCCTACGAGCAGTACTTC

j_gene: TRBJ2-7
abundance: .
d_gene: .
v_gene: TRBV7-2
CDR3aa: CASSPTTRGASYEQYF
CDR3nt: TGTGCCAGCAGCCCAACAACCAGGGGAGCCTCCTACGAGCAGTACTTC

j_gene: TRBJ2-5
abundance: .
d_gene: TRBD2
v_gene: TRBV10-3
CDR3aa: CAISEFRGLAIMETQYF
CDR3nt: TGTGCCATCAGTGAGTTTAGAGGACTAGCTATAATGGAGACCCAGTACTTC

j_gene: TRBJ1-1
abundance: .
d_gene: .
v_gene: TRBV7-9
CDR3aa: CASSLGFTGLGEAFF
CDR3nt: TGTGCCAGCAGCTTAGGATTCACGGGGTTGGGTGAAGCTTTCTTT

j_gene: TRBJ2-3
abundance: .
d_gene: TRBD2
v_gene: TRBV5-1
CDR3aa: CASSAGLAGGQKFTDTQYF
CDR3nt: TGCGCCAGCAGCGCGGGACTAGCGGGAGGCCAAAAGTTCACAGATACGCAGTATTTT

j_gene: TRBJ1-2
abundance: .
d_gene: TRBD1
v_gene: TRBV27
CDR3aa: CASSFQQGNYGYTF
CDR3nt: TGTGCCAGCAGTTTCCAACAGGGGAACTATGGCTACACCTTC

j_gene: TRBJ1-1
abundance: once
d_gene: .
v_gene: TRBV5-8
CDR3aa: CASSLTLSDTEAFF
CDR3nt: TGTGCCAGCAGCTTAACTTTGAGTGACACTGAAGCTTTCTTT

j_gene: TRBJ1-1
abundance: .
d_gene: .
v_gene: TRBV20-1
CDR3aa: CSARDNVGAFF
CDR3nt: TGCAGTGCTAGAGATAACGTCGGAGCTTTCTTT

j_gene: TRBJ2-7
abundance: .
d_gene: .
v_gene: TRBV19
CDR3aa: CASSRDRDTHYEQYF
CDR3nt: TGTGCCAGTAGTAGAGACCGGGACACTCACTACGAGCAGTACTTC

j_gene: TRBJ2-1
abundance: .
d_gene: .
v_gene: TRBV30
CDR3aa: CAWSVGGTYNEQFF
CDR3nt: TGTGCCTGGAGTGTAGGCGGGACCTACAATGAGCAGTTCTTC

j_gene: TRBJ2-1
abundance: .
d_gene: .
v_gene: TRBV4-3
CDR3aa: CASSPFVGSSYNEQFF
CDR3nt: TGCGCCAGCAGCCCGTTCGTGGGGAGCTCCTACAATGAGCAGTTCTTC

j_gene: TRBJ1-3
abundance: once
d_gene: TRBD1
v_gene: TRBV9
CDR3aa: CASSVEGTDGNTIYF
CDR3nt: TGTGCCAGCAGCGTAGAAGGGACAGACGGAAACACCATATATTTT

j_gene: TRBJ2-2
abundance: .
d_gene: .
v_gene: TRBV11-2
CDR3aa: CASSSRERGPRTGELFF
CDR3nt: TGTGCCAGCAGCTCCCGTGAGAGAGGTCCGCGCACCGGGGAGCTGTTTTTT

j_gene: TRBJ1-2
abundance: .
d_gene: TRBD1
v_gene: TRBV10-3
CDR3aa: CAISGTGDWVTF
CDR3nt: TGTGCCATCAGCGGGACAGGAGACTGGGTCACCTTC

j_gene: TRBJ2-2
abundance: few
d_gene: .
v_gene: TRBV10-1
CDR3aa: CASRDSYTGELFF
CDR3nt: TGCGCCAGCAGGGACAGCTACACCGGGGAGCTGTTTTTT

j_gene: TRBJ2-7
abundance: .
d_gene: TRBD2
v_gene: TRBV4-2
CDR3aa: CASSQESSGRALLVYEQYF
CDR3nt: TGTGCCAGCAGCCAAGAATCTAGCGGGAGGGCCTTGCTCGTCTACGAGCAGTACTTC

j_gene: TRBJ2-1
abundance: many
d_gene: TRBD1
v_gene: TRBV7-6
CDR3aa: CASSSNLRTGSSYNEQFF
CDR3nt: TGTGCCAGCAGCTCCAACCTCCGGACAGGGAGCTCCTACAATGAGCAGTTCTTC

j_gene: TRBJ2-2
abundance: .
d_gene: .
v_gene: TRBV14
CDR3aa: CASSPLLGVGELFF
CDR3nt: TGTGCCAGCAGCCCCCTACTAGGCGTCGGGGAGCTGTTTTTT

j_gene: TRBJ2-1
abundance: .
d_gene: .
v_gene: TRBV5-1
CDR3aa: CASSLGGGDNEQFF
CDR3nt: TGCGCCAGCAGCTTGGGAGGAGGGGACAATGAGCAGTTCTTC

j_gene: TRBJ2-4
abundance: .
d_gene: .
v_gene: TRBV4-2
CDR3aa: CASSQGADAAKNIQYF
CDR3nt: TGTGCCAGCAGCCAAGGGGCCGACGCAGCCAAAAACATTCAGTACTTC